The next 31 T cell receptor beta chains were all read from a single sample in a study of T cell responses to AZD1222 COVID-19 vaccine. Profiling relied on immunoSEQ multiplex PCR, and the TCRdb table lists in-frame clones only, not all of them. The data show 100,000 to 150,000 clones, with approximately 84% seen just once and more than 20% held by the top ten. The sequencing here drew on peripheral blood, taken on day 0 of AZD1222 vaccination. The receptors were sampled from an adult in good health.

This rearrangement joins TRBV5-1 to TRBJ2-5; D is perhaps TRBD1 (5 bases). CDR1 is SGHRS and CDR2 is YFSETQ in the germline V gene. The V end was cut by 0 bases, the J end by 4 bases, with 13 bases between. CDR3 size: 15 residues. In nucleotides, the CDR3 is TGCGCCAGCAGCTTGGAAGGGGCATGGGGAGAGACCCAGTACTTC. Protein sequence: CASSLEGAWGETQYF.

V and J are TRBV29-1 and TRBJ1-1; D not certain. This CDR3 has 13 amino acids. The V and J ends lost 5 bases and 0 bases respectively, with 10 bases between them. Germline V CDR1 and CDR2: SQVTM, ANQGSEA. The CDR3 spells CSVLWTVNTEAFF. The CDR3 DNA reads as TGCAGCGTTCTTTGGACGGTGAACACTGAAGCTTTCTTT.

The chain has TRBV5-1 and TRBJ2-2; D unclear. Trimming pared 2 bases from V and 1 base from J, leaving 9 bases between. Germline loops: CDR1 SGHRS, CDR2 YFSETQ. CDR3 length equals 15 residues. CDR3 region: CASSFAGLNTGELFF. The CDR3 DNA sequence: TGCGCCAGCAGCTTTGCAGGTCTGAACACCGGGGAGCTGTTTTTT.

The chain combines TRBV7-2 with TRBJ2-1; 12 nucleotides align to TRBD2. This CDR3 has 15 amino acids. The V gene end was trimmed by 4 bases and the J gene end by 9 bases; junction bases not matched to a gene: 7. The germline V gene has CDR1 SGHTA and CDR2 FQGNSA. CDR3 nucleotides: TGTGCCAGCAGCTCATCTAGCGGGGGGGTTTTTGAGCAGTTCTTC. It translates to CASSSSSGGVFEQFF. The full variable domain, its missing parts supplied by reference TRBV7-2 and TRBJ2-1, is GAGVSQSPSNKVTEKGKDVELRCDPISGHTALYWYRQSLGQGLEFLIYFQGNSAPDKSGLPSDRFSAERTGGSVSTLTIQRTQQEDSAVYLCASSSSSGGVFEQFFGPGTRLTVL.

The chain has TRBV9 and TRBJ1-2; 7 nucleotides line up with TRBD1. Per germline, CDR1 SGDLS and CDR2 YYNGEE. The CDR3 has 15 residues. V lost 3 bases, J lost 6 bases, and 11 bases stayed unmatched. This chain's CDR3 is CASSDQLQGWNGYTF. CDR3 coding DNA: TGTGCCAGCAGCGACCAATTACAGGGGTGGAATGGCTACACCTTC.

This clone was recorded once. V usage is TRBV18 and J usage is TRBJ1-1; D might be TRBD1 (5 bases). The germline V gene has CDR1 KGHSH and CDR2 LQKENI. This CDR3 region has 14 residues. With 6 bases removed from V and 1 base from J, the gap between germline ends came to 12 bases. CDR3 nucleotides: TGTGCCAGCTCTCCAGGGAATGGGAACACTGAAGCTTTCTTT. Residues: CASSPGNGNTEAFF.

This clone showed up just once. The chain combines TRBV11-3 with TRBJ2-1; 9 positions agree with TRBD2. There are 17 residues in the CDR3. Per germline, CDR1 SGHNT and CDR2 YENEEA. V lost 2 bases, J lost 0 bases, and 5 bases stayed unmatched. Here the CDR3 reads CASSLRLAASSYNEQFF. The CDR3 DNA reads as TGTGCCAGCAGCTTAAGACTAGCGGCTAGCTCCTACAATGAGCAGTTCTTC.

The J gene is TRBJ1-3, the V gene TRBV3-1 (or the pseudogene TRBV3-2); the D gene is possibly TRBD1 (6 bases). V dropped 4 bases and J dropped 1 base, with 11 bases sitting between them. This CDR3 comprises 15 residues. The germline V gene has CDR1 LGHDT and CDR2 YNNKEL (reference sequence). CDR3 bases: TGTGCCAGCAGCCTCGGGACACGGTCTGGAAACACCATATATTTT. It yields the protein CASSLGTRSGNTIYF.

The chain carries TRBV7-9 and TRBJ1-5; TRBD1 is a possible D gene (5 bases). The V and J ends lost 5 bases and 1 base respectively, with 21 bases between them. The CDR3 loop spans 18 amino acids. Germline V gene lookup returns CDR1 SEHNR and CDR2 FQNEAQ (reference sequence). The CDR3 sequence is CASSLGTPNVGSNQPQHF. Here the CDR3 DNA reads TGTGCCAGCAGCCTGGGGACGCCGAACGTTGGGAGCAATCAGCCCCAGCATTTT.

The genes are TRBV10-1 and TRBJ2-7; no clear D gene. CDR3 length: 16 residues. The V end lost 0 bases, the J end lost 2 bases, and 14 bases lay between the germline ends. CDR1 and CDR2 from the germline V gene are WNHNN and SYGVQD (reference sequence). The CDR3 spells CASSESAERRPYEQYF. The CDR3 DNA reads as TGCGCCAGCAGTGAGTCGGCGGAACGGAGACCCTACGAGCAGTACTTC.

This CDR3 reads CASAGSGEKLFF. The CDR3, as DNA: TGTGCCAGCGCCGGGAGTGGGGAAAAACTGTTTTTT. The chain carries TRBV2 and TRBJ1-4; no reliable D call. The germline V gene has CDR1 SNHLY and CDR2 FYNNEI. This CDR3 is 12 amino acids long. Trimming pared 8 bases from V and 8 bases from J, leaving 12 bases between.

The genes are TRBV7-6 and TRBJ2-2; D possibly corresponds to TRBD2 (5 bases). Between the trimmed V and J ends, which lost 0 bases and 2 bases, there was a span of 10 bases. The CDR3 has 16 residues. Looked up from germline, CDR1 is SGHVS and CDR2 is FNYEAQ. This CDR3 is CASSLATGRNTGELFF. The CDR3 DNA sequence: TGTGCCAGCAGCTTAGCGACGGGGAGAAACACCGGGGAGCTGTTTTTT.

The J gene is TRBJ1-5, the V gene TRBV6-2 or TRBV6-3; D gene uncertain. Germline V lookup: CDR1 MNHEY, CDR2 SVGEGT. Trimming stripped 6 bases from V and 2 bases from J, with 17 bases between. The CDR3 length is 16 residues. The CDR3: CASSSGRGVRNQPQHF. In DNA, the CDR3 is TGTGCCAGCAGCAGTGGGCGTGGGGTCCGCAATCAGCCCCAGCATTTT.

The sample holds one count of this clone. V gene TRBV27 combines with J gene TRBJ2-3; no firm D call. Trimming shortened V by 5 bases and J by 4 bases, and 7 bases separated the two germline ends. This CDR3 is built from 12 residues. The V gene's germline CDR1 is MNHEY and CDR2 SMNVEV (reference sequence). CDR3 loop: CASSTPADTQYF. CDR3 nucleotide sequence: TGTGCCAGCAGTACCCCCGCAGATACGCAGTATTTT.

The chain carries TRBV9 and TRBJ2-3; TRBD2 agrees at 8 bases. Germline trimming cut 3 bases from V and 2 bases from J; bases unmatched to any gene: 11. Germline CDR1 and CDR2: SGDLS and YYNGEE. CDR3 length: 17 amino acids. CDR3: CASSEGWSGGVTDTQYF. In nucleotides, the CDR3 is TGTGCCAGCAGCGAGGGATGGAGCGGGGGAGTCACAGATACGCAGTATTTT.

The chain carries TRBV5-1 and TRBJ2-3; no reliable D call. CDR1 SGHRS and CDR2 YFSETQ come from the germline V gene. V lost 6 bases to trimming and J lost 4 bases, with 12 bases between them. The CDR3 loop spans 13 amino acids. The CDR3 sequence is CASTTGGSDTQYF. The CDR3 DNA follows: TGCGCCAGCACCACCGGCGGATCAGATACGCAGTATTTT.

This chain joins TRBV19 and TRBJ2-1; 10 bases align to TRBD1. CDR1 is LNHDA and CDR2 is SQIVND in the germline V gene (reference sequence). With 7 bases clipped from V and 0 bases from J, the junction kept 6 bases outside the gene matches. The CDR3 has 16 residues. CDR3 sequence: CASTRQGASSYNEQFF. For the CDR3, the DNA is TGTGCCAGTACCCGACAGGGGGCGAGCTCCTACAATGAGCAGTTCTTC. Filled out from reference TRBV19 and TRBJ2-1, the complete variable domain reads DGGITQSPKYLFRKEGQNVTLSCEQNLNHDAMYWYRQDPGQGLRLIYYSQIVNDFQKGDIAEGYSVSREKKESFPLTVTSAQKNPTAFYLCASTRQGASSYNEQFFGPGTRLTVL.

This chain joins TRBV3-1 (or the pseudogene TRBV3-2) and TRBJ1-1, with a weak D call TRBD1 (5 bases). CDR3 length equals 12 residues. Per the germline V gene, CDR1 is LGHDT and CDR2 is YNNKEL (reference sequence). V was clipped by 0 bases and J by 10 bases, with 9 bases between them. The CDR3 DNA is TGTGCCAGCAGCCAAGACACAGGTCGAGCTTTCTTT. Translated: CASSQDTGRAFF.

The CDR3 DNA follows: TGTGCCAGCCGAAGAGGGGGGCAGCCCCAGCATTTT. It specifies CASRRGGQPQHF. This chain links TRBV5-6 with TRBJ1-5; D is possibly TRBD1 (6 bases). This CDR3 has 12 residues. In germline, CDR1 is SGHDT, CDR2 YYEEEE. V was cut by 7 bases and J by 7 bases, with 12 bases left in between.

This chain links TRBV4-3 with TRBJ2-3, with 11 bases matching TRBD2. The length of the CDR3 is 15 residues. The germline CDR1 and CDR2 sequences are LGHNA and YSLEER. V shed 4 bases, J shed 2 bases, and the junction held 2 bases outside the gene matches. The DNA of the CDR3 is TGCGCCAGCAGCCCGGGACTAGCGGACACAGATACGCAGTATTTT. Amino acids: CASSPGLADTDTQYF.

The rearrangement joins TRBV29-1 to TRBJ1-2, with D possibly matching TRBD1 (6 bases). V lost 2 bases and J 6 bases, leaving 13 bases between the germline ends. Germline-derived CDR1 and CDR2 are SQVTM and ANQGSEA. The CDR3 consists of 13 residues. CDR3 DNA: TGCAGCGTTGAACCGGACAGCCGCCATGGCTACACCTTC. Its translation is CSVEPDSRHGYTF.

This sequence joins TRBV7-9 and TRBJ2-2; TRBD1 matches at 7 bases. The germline V gene encodes CDR1 SEHNR and CDR2 FQNEAQ (reference sequence). The CDR3 loop spans 15 amino acids. Trimming cost V 5 bases and J 0 bases; bases outside gene matches: 3. This chain's CDR3 is CASSRQGTNTGELFF. The CDR3 DNA reads TGTGCCAGCAGCCGACAGGGCACGAACACCGGGGAGCTGTTTTTT.

The rearrangement links TRBV7-2 to TRBJ1-1, with D unclear. This CDR3 is built from 14 residues. V lost 3 bases and J lost 0, with 8 bases in between. From germline, CDR1 is SGHTA and CDR2 FQGNSA. The CDR3 DNA sequence: TGTGCCAGCAGCTTCCGACCCTTGAACACTGAAGCTTTCTTT. Translation: CASSFRPLNTEAFF. The full variable domain, rest sourced from reference TRBV7-2 and TRBJ1-1, is GAGVSQSPSNKVTEKGKDVELRCDPISGHTALYWYRQSLGQGLEFLIYFQGNSAPDKSGLPSDRFSAERTGGSVSTLTIQRTQQEDSAVYLCASSFRPLNTEAFFGQGTRLTVV.

J is TRBJ2-7 and V is TRBV19; 12 bases map to TRBD1. Germline lookup yields CDR1 LNHDA and CDR2 SQIVND (reference sequence). The CDR3 has 14 amino acids. With V trimmed by 3 bases and J by 6 bases, 3 bases remained unmatched. As DNA, the CDR3 is TGTGCCAGTAGTATGGGGGACAGGGGGCGCGAGCAGTACTTC. It encodes CASSMGDRGREQYF.

This clone was seen a single time. The J gene is TRBJ2-7, the V gene TRBV4-3; perhaps TRBD2 as D (6 bases). The V and J ends lost 1 base and 6 bases respectively, with 19 bases between them. This CDR3 comprises 16 residues. Per germline, CDR1 LGHNA and CDR2 YSLEER. The CDR3 spells CASSQVSGRIGVEQYF. The DNA for the CDR3 is TGCGCCAGCAGCCAAGTTTCAGGGAGGATTGGTGTCGAGCAGTACTTC.

This clone occurred once. The chain employs TRBV4-2 and TRBJ1-4; 7 bases fit TRBD1. V shed 4 bases and J 5 bases; nucleotides not matched to a gene: 10. Per the germline V gene, CDR1 is LGHNA and CDR2 is YNFKEQ. This CDR3 is built from 16 residues. The CDR3 region is CASSPSQGGLNEKLFF. DNA for the CDR3: TGTGCCAGCAGCCCCTCTCAGGGGGGCTTGAATGAAAAACTGTTTTTT.

The chain carries TRBV30 and TRBJ2-1, with D possibly being TRBD2 (5 bases). Germline V CDR1 and CDR2: GTSNPN, SVGIG (reference sequence). Trimming pared 4 bases from V and 5 bases from J, leaving 15 bases between. This CDR3 region has 14 residues. The CDR3 region is CAWTFTSIHNEQFF. The CDR3 DNA reads TGTGCCTGGACATTCACTAGTATCCACAATGAGCAGTTCTTC.

The rearrangement uses TRBV5-1 and TRBJ1-1, with unresolved D. CDR1 is SGHRS and CDR2 is YFSETQ in the germline V gene. This CDR3 has 11 amino acids. The V and J ends lost 5 bases and 6 bases respectively, with 8 bases between them. CDR3 sequence (DNA): TGCGCCAGCAGTGGTACTTCTGAAGCTTTCTTT. It yields the protein CASSGTSEAFF.

This chain uses TRBV6-6 with TRBJ1-4; D remains unclear. V dropped 6 bases and J dropped 8 bases, with 13 bases sitting between them. The CDR3 sequence is 13 residues long. The germline CDR1 and CDR2 sequences are MNHNY and SVGAGI (reference sequence). The CDR3 DNA is TGTGCCAGCAGCAGCGAGGGTGAGGAAAAACTGTTTTTT. Encoded protein: CASSSEGEEKLFF.

J is TRBJ1-5 and V is TRBV19; 7 bases are a match to TRBD1. The CDR3 is 17 amino acids. The germline V gene encodes CDR1 LNHDA and CDR2 SQIVND (reference sequence). The V gene end was trimmed by 0 bases and the J gene end by 2 bases; junction bases not matched to a gene: 7. This CDR3 reads CASSIEQGPVGNQPQHF. The CDR3 DNA follows: TGTGCCAGTAGTATAGAACAGGGGCCGGTCGGCAATCAGCCCCAGCATTTT.

A remark on this clone: The identical CDR3 is also encoded by other nucleotide sequences in the sample. V and J are TRBV5-1 and TRBJ2-1; D perhaps matches TRBD1 (6 bases). Trimming stripped 4 bases from V and 4 bases from J, with 9 bases between. Looked up from germline, CDR1 is SGHRS and CDR2 is YFSETQ. The CDR3 is made up of 13 amino acids. The CDR3 loop reads CASSLGQYNEQFF. The CDR3 DNA follows: TGCGCCAGCAGCCTAGGACAGTACAATGAGCAGTTCTTC.